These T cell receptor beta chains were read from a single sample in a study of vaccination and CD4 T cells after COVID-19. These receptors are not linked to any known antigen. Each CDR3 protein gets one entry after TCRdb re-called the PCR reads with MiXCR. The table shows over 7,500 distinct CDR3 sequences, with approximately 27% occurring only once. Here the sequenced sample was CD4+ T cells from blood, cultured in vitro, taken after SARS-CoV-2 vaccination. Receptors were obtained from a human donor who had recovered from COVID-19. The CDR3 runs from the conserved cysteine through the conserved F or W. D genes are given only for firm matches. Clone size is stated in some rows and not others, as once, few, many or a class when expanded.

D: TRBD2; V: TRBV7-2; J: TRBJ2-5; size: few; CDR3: CASSPREGRETQYF; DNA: TGTGCCAGCAGCCCTCGGGAGGGGAGAGAGACCCAGTACTTC
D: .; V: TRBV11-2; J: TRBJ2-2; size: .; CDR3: CASVESGELFF; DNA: TGTGCCAGCGTTGAGTCTGGGGAGCTGTTTTTT
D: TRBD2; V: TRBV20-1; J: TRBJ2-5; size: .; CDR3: CSARAGGPGETQYF; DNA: TGCAGTGCTAGAGCGGGAGGGCCGGGGGAGACCCAGTACTTC
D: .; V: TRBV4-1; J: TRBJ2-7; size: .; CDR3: CASSQYIDQVPREQYF; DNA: TGCGCCAGCAGCCAATACATCGACCAGGTGCCTCGGGAGCAGTACTTC
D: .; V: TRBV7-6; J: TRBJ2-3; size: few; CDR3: CASSNGVGRGTDTQYF; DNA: TGTGCCAGCAGCAACGGGGTAGGGCGGGGCACAGATACGCAGTATTTT
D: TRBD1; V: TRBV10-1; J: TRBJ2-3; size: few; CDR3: CASSEGAGGF; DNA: TGCGCCAGCAGTGAAGGTGCAGGGGGATTT
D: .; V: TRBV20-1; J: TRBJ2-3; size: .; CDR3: CSHFLSSTQYF; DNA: TGCAGCCATTTCCTCTCAAGTACGCAGTATTTT
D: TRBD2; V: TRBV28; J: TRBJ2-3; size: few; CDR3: CASIRLAGFTDTQYF; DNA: TGTGCCAGCATCCGACTAGCGGGATTCACAGATACGCAGTATTTT
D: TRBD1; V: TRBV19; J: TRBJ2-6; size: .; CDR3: CASSGTVSGANVLTF; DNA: TGTGCCAGTTCGGGGACAGTCTCTGGGGCCAACGTCCTGACTTTC
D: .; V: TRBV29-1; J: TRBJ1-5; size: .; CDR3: CSVRTGNQPQHF; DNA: TGCAGCGTTCGGACAGGCAATCAGCCCCAGCATTTT
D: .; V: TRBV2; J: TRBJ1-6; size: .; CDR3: CASVAERNSPLHF; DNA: TGTGCCAGCGTTGCGGAGCGTAATTCACCCCTCCACTTT